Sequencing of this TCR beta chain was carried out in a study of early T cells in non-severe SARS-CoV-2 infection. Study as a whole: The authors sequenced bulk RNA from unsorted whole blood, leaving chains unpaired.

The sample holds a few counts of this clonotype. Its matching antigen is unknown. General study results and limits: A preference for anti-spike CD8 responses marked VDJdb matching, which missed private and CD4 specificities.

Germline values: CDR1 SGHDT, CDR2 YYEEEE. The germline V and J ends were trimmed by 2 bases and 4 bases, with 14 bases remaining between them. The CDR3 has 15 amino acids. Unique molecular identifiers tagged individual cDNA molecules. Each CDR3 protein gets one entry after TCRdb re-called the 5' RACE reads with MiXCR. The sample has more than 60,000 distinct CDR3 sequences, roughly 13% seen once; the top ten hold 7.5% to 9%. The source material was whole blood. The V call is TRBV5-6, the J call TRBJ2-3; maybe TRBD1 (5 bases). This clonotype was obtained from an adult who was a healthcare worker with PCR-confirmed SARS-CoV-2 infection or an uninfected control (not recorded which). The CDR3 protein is CASSFRALGADTQYF. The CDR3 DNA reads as TGTGCCAGCAGCTTCCGAGCTCTAGGGGCAGATACGCAGTATTTT.